This TCR beta chain emerged from a study of T cells in Graves' hyperthyroidism and ophthalmopathy. Ophthalmopathy patients all had a Clinical Activity Score of at least 3, a NOSPECS grade of at least 4 and disease under 3 months old. RNA transcripts provided the source from which TCR beta CDR3 regions were amplified. In the first-round RT-PCR of the TCR CDR3, the HTBI primer set was used. A single record per CDR3 protein comes from TCRdb applying MiXCR to the multiplex PCR reads. The table shows hundreds of thousands of distinct CDR3 sequences, with about 14% occurring only once. This clonotype has a handful of counts. The CDR3 spans 15 residues. Germline V CDR1 and CDR2: LNHNV, YYDKDF (reference sequence). V was clipped by 2 bases and J by 5 bases, with 13 bases between them.

The chain employs TRBV15 and TRBJ1-5, with D perhaps TRBD1 (5 bases). The sequencing sample was made of blood. The TCR was taken from a woman between 45 and 60 years old with Graves' ophthalmopathy. The CDR3 is CATSRRGRGDQPQHF. CDR3 DNA: TGTGCCACCAGCAGACGGGGACGCGGGGATCAGCCCCAGCATTTT.